The 28 T cell receptor beta chains reported below all come from one sample, sequenced in a study of OX40 agonist ivuxolimab in advanced cancers. Libraries were prepared by immunoSEQ multiplex PCR; TCRdb keeps only in-frame clonotypes and omits some of them. The sample lists more than 60,000 clones, over 75% occurring once. Sample: CD4+ or CD8+ T cells sorted from blood, taken in a trial of the OX40 agonist ivuxolimab. Receptors originate from an adult with an advanced solid tumor such as melanoma, head and neck, liver or kidney cancer.

This sequence joins TRBV15 and TRBJ2-2; D uncertain. There are 12 residues in the CDR3. The germline V and J ends were trimmed by 2 bases and 2 bases, with 0 bases remaining between them. Germline V lookup: CDR1 LNHNV, CDR2 YYDKDF (reference sequence). CDR3 in amino acids: CATSRNTGELFF. Here the CDR3 DNA reads TGTGCCACCAGCAGAAACACCGGGGAGCTGTTTTTT.

In regard to this clone: One junction end does not reproduce the germline sequence, and a read error may be involved. This chain uses TRBV10-1 with TRBJ1-4; possibly TRBD1 for D (6 bases). Germline V gene lookup returns CDR1 WNHNN and CDR2 SYGVQD (reference sequence). The CDR3 loop spans 12 amino acids. CDR3 bases: TGCGCCAGCAGTGAGAGGACAGCCCTAACTGTTTTT. Protein: CASSERTALTVF.

The chain couples TRBV6-6 to TRBJ2-7; possible D gene TRBD1, 6 bases. CDR3 length: 13 amino acids. Germline CDR1 and CDR2: MNHNY and SVGAGI (reference sequence). V was cut by 6 bases and J by 6 bases, with 15 bases left in between. The CDR3 coding sequence is TGTGCCAGCAGCATACAGGGTCCCCTCGAGCAGTACTTC. Translation gives CASSIQGPLEQYF.

V usage is TRBV12-5 and J usage is TRBJ2-1, with 9 bases fitting TRBD2. Germline V gene lookup returns CDR1 LGHNT and CDR2 FRNRAP. The V segment lost 5 bases and the J segment 3 bases; nucleotides outside the gene matches: 11. This CDR3 region has 17 residues. CDR3 amino acids: CASGPPSAGGRYNEQFF. The CDR3 coding sequence is TGTGCTAGTGGTCCCCCCTCTGCGGGAGGGCGCTACAATGAGCAGTTCTTC.

This chain connects TRBV6-5 to TRBJ2-1; D is uncertain. Trimming cost V 2 bases and J 12 bases, with 17 bases left between them. The germline V gene encodes CDR1 MNHEY and CDR2 SVGAGI. CDR3 length: 14 amino acids. As DNA, the CDR3 is TGTGCCAGCAGTTACGCAGAAAGGATAGCACCGCAGTTCTTC. Amino acids: CASSYAERIAPQFF.

The chain couples TRBV5-6 to TRBJ2-1, with 10 nucleotides matching TRBD2. CDR1 is SGHDT, CDR2 YYEEEE, per germline. The CDR3 extends over 17 amino acids. The trim removed 3 bases at V and 9 bases at J, leaving 15 bases unmatched. The CDR3: CASSSEAGGAFGTEQFF. The DNA for the CDR3 is TGTGCCAGCAGCTCAGAAGCGGGAGGGGCTTTCGGGACTGAGCAGTTCTTC. The entire variable domain, with the rest obtained from reference TRBV5-6 and TRBJ2-1, is as follows: DAGVTQSPTHLIKTRGQQVTLRCSPKSGHDTVSWYQQALGQGPQFIFQYYEEEERQRGNFPDRFSGHQFPNYSSELNVNALLLGDSALYLCASSSEAGGAFGTEQFFGPGTRLTVL.

This chain links TRBV6-6 with TRBJ1-4, with D perhaps matching TRBD1 (5 bases). Germline values: CDR1 MNHNY, CDR2 SVGAGI (reference sequence). The V end lost 0 bases, the J end lost 14 bases, and 13 bases lay between the germline ends. The CDR3 contains 13 residues. The CDR3 spells CASSYSGGSSLFF. DNA of the CDR3: TGTGCCAGCAGTTACTCTGGGGGAAGTAGTCTGTTTTTT.

This rearrangement joins TRBV11-3 to TRBJ2-7, with 8 positions matching TRBD2. Germline V gives CDR1 SGHNT, CDR2 YENEEA. The CDR3 is 13 amino acids. Losses at the gene ends were 0 bases for V and 9 bases for J; bases not matched to a gene: 4. The CDR3 DNA reads TGTGCCAGCAGCTTAGAAGCGGGAGTGGTGCAGTACTTC. This encodes CASSLEAGVVQYF.

The chain carries TRBV6-1 and TRBJ1-2; 7 bases align to TRBD1. Trimming took 6 bases from V and 0 from J; bases not matched to a gene: 7. The V gene's germline CDR1 is MNHNS and CDR2 SASEGT. The CDR3 is 15 residues long. The CDR3 loop reads CASRVQGRPNYGYTF. The CDR3 DNA follows: TGTGCCAGCAGAGTACAGGGGCGTCCTAACTATGGCTACACCTTC.

The CDR3 reads CASSAPPSTDTQYF. CDR3 in DNA: TGTGCCAGCAGTGCCCCCCCCAGCACAGATACGCAGTATTTT. The V call is TRBV6-6, the J call TRBJ2-3; no definite D call. V shed 5 bases and J shed 0 bases, with 9 bases lying between them. Per the germline V gene, CDR1 is MNHNY and CDR2 is SVGAGI (reference sequence). This CDR3 region has 14 residues.

The chain couples TRBV6-5 to TRBJ1-2; possible D gene TRBD1, 5 bases. The CDR3 has 12 amino acids. Trimming took 6 bases from V and 8 from J, leaving 13 bases between them. Germline CDR1 is MNHEY and CDR2 is SVGAGI. DNA for the CDR3: TGTGCCAGCAGCCGACGGGGGGAAGGCTACACCTTC. This codes for CASSRRGEGYTF.

The chain recombines TRBV7-2 with TRBJ2-7; a possible D gene is TRBD1 (6 bases). The CDR3 has 14 amino acids. The V gene's germline CDR1 is SGHTA and CDR2 FQGNSA. V lost 0 bases and J 6 bases, leaving 12 bases between the germline ends. In nucleotides, the CDR3 is TGTGCCAGCAGCTTAGCGAAGGGGGTGCGCGAGCAGTACTTC. This sequence encodes CASSLAKGVREQYF. Using reference TRBV7-2 and TRBJ2-7 for the parts outside the CDR3, the full variable domain is GAGVSQSPSNKVTEKGKDVELRCDPISGHTALYWYRQSLGQGLEFLIYFQGNSAPDKSGLPSDRFSAERTGGSVSTLTIQRTQQEDSAVYLCASSLAKGVREQYFGPGTRLTVT.

V is TRBV27 and J is TRBJ2-1; 11 bases fit TRBD2. Germline CDR1 is MNHEY and CDR2 is SMNVEV (reference sequence). V lost 6 bases, J lost 5 bases, and 9 bases stayed unmatched. This CDR3 spans 16 amino acids. Here the CDR3 reads CASRGLASGRNNEQFF. CDR3 in DNA: TGTGCCAGCAGGGGCCTGGCTAGCGGGAGGAACAATGAGCAGTTCTTC.

V usage is TRBV7-9 and J usage is TRBJ1-1; the match to TRBD1 covers 7 bases. The CDR3 is made up of 14 amino acids. Germline values: CDR1 SEHNR, CDR2 FQNEAQ (reference sequence). V lost 7 bases, J lost 3 bases, and 8 bases stayed unmatched. This chain's CDR3 is CASTRRDRDTEAFF. Here the CDR3 DNA reads TGTGCCAGCACTCGGAGGGACAGAGACACTGAAGCTTTCTTT. Variable domain in full (rest from reference TRBV7-9 and TRBJ1-1): DTGVSQNPRHKITKRGQNVTFRCDPISEHNRLYWYRQTLGQGPEFLTYFQNEAQLEKSRLLSDRFSAERPKGSFSTLEIQRTEQGDSAMYLCASTRRDRDTEAFFGQGTRLTVV.

V usage is TRBV28 and J usage is TRBJ2-2, with D maybe TRBD1 (5 bases). The CDR3 is 15 amino acids. The V gene's germline CDR1 is MDHEN and CDR2 SYDVKM. V lost 2 bases, J lost 2 bases, and 9 bases lay in between. The CDR3 is CASSLPDRNTGELFF. The CDR3 DNA reads TGTGCCAGCAGTTTACCCGACAGAAACACCGGGGAGCTGTTTTTT.

The chain joins TRBV7-9 to TRBJ1-1; 7 bases are shared with TRBD1. CDR1 and CDR2 (germline): SEHNR, FQNEAQ (reference sequence). Germline trimming cut 5 bases from V and 1 base from J; bases unmatched to any gene: 4. The CDR3 covers 14 residues. The CDR3 DNA reads TGTGCCAGCAGCACCCGGACAGGGAACACTGAAGCTTTCTTT. Translating it yields CASSTRTGNTEAFF.

The CDR3 sequence is CASSDGGGHEQFF. The CDR3 nucleotides read TGCGCCAGCAGTGATGGAGGGGGTCATGAGCAGTTCTTC. The rearrangement joins TRBV10-1 to TRBJ2-1; D possibly uses TRBD1 or TRBD2 (6 bases each). The CDR3 loop spans 13 amino acids. V lost 3 bases to trimming and J lost 8 bases, with 11 bases between them. The germline CDR1 and CDR2 sequences are WNHNN and SYGVQD (reference sequence).

The chain joins TRBV29-1 to TRBJ1-2; D is unresolved. The CDR3 spans 12 residues. V was trimmed by 0 bases and J by 3 bases, leaving 5 bases between them. Germline-derived CDR1 and CDR2 are SQVTM and ANQGSEA. CDR3 sequence reads: CSVEDPYYGYTF. CDR3 coding DNA: TGCAGCGTTGAAGATCCCTACTATGGCTACACCTTC.

The table lists this clone with a count of one. The J gene is TRBJ2-1, the V gene TRBV29-1; 8 bases are shared with TRBD2. Germline assignment: CDR1 SQVTM and CDR2 ANQGSEA. The CDR3 totals 13 residues. V was clipped by 8 bases and J by 7 bases; unmatched bases: 10. This CDR3 is CSSPGLEWNEQFF. CDR3 DNA sequence: TGCAGCTCACCGGGACTAGAGTGGAATGAGCAGTTCTTC.

The rearrangement uses TRBV25-1 and TRBJ1-2, with no clear D. Germline V CDR1 and CDR2: MGHDK, SYGVNS. Trimming stripped 1 base from V and 6 bases from J, with 9 bases between. CDR3 length: 13 amino acids. CDR3 amino acids: CASSESTINGYTF. The CDR3 DNA is TGTGCCAGCAGTGAATCCACTATAAATGGCTACACCTTC.

This clone was observed a handful of times. The V and J genes are TRBV19 and TRBJ2-3, with D uncertain. CDR1 and CDR2 (germline): LNHDA, SQIVND (reference sequence). V was trimmed by 10 bases and J by 4 bases, leaving 18 bases between them. The CDR3 length is 14 residues. CDR3 sequence (DNA): TGTGCCACCCGCACCCAGGAAGGAGCAGATACGCAGTATTTT. Translation: CATRTQEGADTQYF.

The V and J genes are TRBV5-6 and TRBJ1-1; possible D gene TRBD1, 6 bases. Deletions cut 4 bases from V and 7 bases from J, with 17 bases between. This CDR3 comprises 14 residues. Germline V lookup: CDR1 SGHDT, CDR2 YYEEEE. CDR3 loop: CASSRPSGGHEAFF. In DNA form, the CDR3 reads TGTGCCAGCAGCCGGCCGTCCGGGGGCCATGAAGCTTTCTTT.

The V call is TRBV2, the J call TRBJ2-2; D is perhaps TRBD2 (6 bases). Per germline, CDR1 SNHLY and CDR2 FYNNEI. V dropped 6 bases and J dropped 7 bases, with 12 bases sitting between them. This CDR3 region has 13 residues. In DNA form, the CDR3 reads TGTGCCAGCAGCGGGAGAGGGAACGGGGAGCTGTTTTTT. As protein: CASSGRGNGELFF.

Turning to this clone: The same CDR3 also results from other DNA sequences found in this sample. The chain carries TRBV28 and TRBJ1-3; D not certain. Germline V CDR1 and CDR2: MDHEN, SYDVKM. The CDR3 totals 14 residues. V dropped 6 bases and J dropped 4 bases, with 13 bases sitting between them. The chain's CDR3 is CASSPGTDGNTIYF. Written as DNA, the CDR3 is TGTGCCAGCAGCCCGGGTACGGACGGAAACACCATATATTTT. The complete variable domain, with remaining parts taken from reference TRBV28 and TRBJ1-3, reads DVKVTQSSRYLVKRTGEKVFLECVQDMDHENMFWYRQDPGLGLRLIYFSYDVKMKEKGDIPEGYSVSREKKERFSLILESASTNQTSMYLCASSPGTDGNTIYFGEGSWLTVV.

The V gene is TRBV21-1, the J gene TRBJ2-1; the D call in the table, TRBD1, was not verified against the DNA. TRBV21-1 counts as a pseudogene. This CDR3 comprises 16 residues. The CDR3 sequence is CASSKAGGQGDNEQFF. CDR3 DNA: TGTGCCAGCAGCAAAGCTGGGGGGCAGGGGGATAATGAGCAGTTCTTC.

The chain couples TRBV28 to TRBJ2-3; D is undetermined. Germline V gene sequence: CDR1 MDHEN, CDR2 SYDVKM. The V and J ends lost 5 bases and 0 bases respectively, with 3 bases between them. The CDR3 is 12 amino acids. CDR3 in amino acids: CASSLSTDTQYF. DNA of the CDR3: TGTGCCAGCAGTCTAAGCACAGATACGCAGTATTTT.

The V and J genes are TRBV5-1 and TRBJ1-1; a possible D gene is TRBD1 (5 bases). CDR1 is SGHRS and CDR2 is YFSETQ in the germline V gene. The CDR3 is 13 amino acids. V was pared by 8 bases and J by 0 bases, with 11 bases between. CDR3 region: CASTTALNTEAFF. CDR3 in DNA: TGCGCCAGTACGACAGCCTTGAACACTGAAGCTTTCTTT. Full variable domain (rest looked up from reference TRBV5-1 and TRBJ1-1): KAGVTQTPRYLIKTRGQQVTLSCSPISGHRSVSWYQQTPGQGLQFLFEYFSETQRNKGNFPGRFSGRQFSNSRSEMNVSTLELGDSALYLCASTTALNTEAFFGQGTRLTVV.

V and J are TRBV19 and TRBJ2-2; the match to TRBD2 covers 11 bases. After removal of 6 bases from V and 0 bases from J, the junction contained 12 bases not matched to a gene. The germline V gene encodes CDR1 LNHDA and CDR2 SQIVND (reference sequence). CDR3 length: 19 amino acids. CDR3 amino acids: CASRPEIAGGPTNTGELFF. The CDR3 nucleotides are TGTGCCAGTAGGCCCGAGATAGCGGGAGGGCCGACGAACACCGGGGAGCTGTTTTTT.